This is a list of T cell receptor beta chains from one sample in a study of STAT5B mutations in CD4+ large granular lymphocyte leukemia. TCRdb keeps only in-frame clones here, not all; method: immunoSEQ multiplex PCR. In the table there are about 30,000 clones, less than 75% of which are singletons. Specimen: CD4+ T cells from blood buffy coats. Source of these receptors: a human donor in good health. Both conserved end residues are part of each CDR3. Fields, in order: V gene, clone size, D gene, J gene, CDR3 DNA, CDR3 protein. A D gene is named only where the DNA matches it firmly. Clone size, where shown, is once, few, many, or a class for clones that have expanded.

TRBV4-1	-	TRBD1	TRBJ2-7	TGCGCCAGCAGCCGACTCCTACGGGACAGGGAGGACGAGCAGTACTTC	CASSRLLRDREDEQYF
TRBV5-4	-	-	TRBJ2-7	TGTGCCAGCAGCCCGGAGGGGCTCCGGGGCGAGCAGTACTTC	CASSPEGLRGEQYF
TRBV29-1	few	-	TRBJ2-1	TGCAGCGCCTTCGACAATGAGCAGTTCTTC	CSAFDNEQFF
TRBV28	-	-	TRBJ1-5	TGTGCCAGCCACCCCTGGTCAGGACAACCTAGCAATCAGCCCCAGCATTTT	CASHPWSGQPSNQPQHF
TRBV4-1	few	-	TRBJ1-2	TGCGCCAGCAGCCAACCGCGCGGGGACTATGGCTACACCTTC	CASSQPRGDYGYTF
TRBV7-9	-	-	TRBJ1-4	TGTGCCAGCAGCGGCGGTAGGGGGAGGACTAATGAAAAACTGTTTTTT	CASSGGRGRTNEKLFF
TRBV19	-	-	TRBJ1-5	TGTGCCAGTAGTATTTGGGACAGCAATCAGCCCCAGCATTTT	CASSIWDSNQPQHF
TRBV5-6	-	-	TRBJ1-4	TGTGCCAGCAGCCCAGGACGGGCAACTAATGAAAAACTGTTTTTT	CASSPGRATNEKLFF
TRBV7-8	-	-	TRBJ2-2	TGTGCCAGCAGCTGGGGACTTCCCACCGGGGAGCTGTTTTTT	CASSWGLPTGELFF
TRBV7-9	-	-	TRBJ2-5	TGTGCCAGCAGCTTAGGGCTAGCAGCCCCCTCCCAAGAGACCCAGTACTTC	CASSLGLAAPSQETQYF
TRBV2	once	TRBD1	TRBJ1-5	TGTGCCAGCAGGGCCGGGACAGGGGGCAATCAGCCCCAGCATTTT	CASRAGTGGNQPQHF
TRBV10-3	-	-	TRBJ1-4	TGTGCCATCAGGTCGGAGGATGAAAAACTGTTTTTT	CAIRSEDEKLFF
TRBV28	-	-	TRBJ1-6	TGTGCCAGCAGTTTTACACAGATAAATTCACCCCTCCACTTT	CASSFTQINSPLHF
TRBV19	-	-	TRBJ1-2	TGTGCCAGTAGTATTTTAATGGGGACATCGGCTTCTAACTATGGCTACACCTTC	CASSILMGTSASNYGYTF
TRBV7-2	-	TRBD1	TRBJ1-4	TGTGCCAGCAGCGTCCAACAGGGGGCTAATGAAAAACTGTTTTTT	CASSVQQGANEKLFF
TRBV30	-	-	TRBJ2-7	TGTGCCTGGAGTTCCACAGGTTACGAGCAGTACTTC	CAWSSTGYEQYF